The source of this T cell receptor (beta chain) is a study of T cell changes during pregnancy in multiple sclerosis. Trimming stripped 4 bases from V and 1 base from J, with 11 bases between. The germline V gene encodes CDR1 MNHEY and CDR2 SMNVEV (reference sequence). The CDR3 has 15 residues. The repertoire was sequenced with immunoSEQ multiplex PCR; TCRdb's copy has only in-frame clones and lacks some. This sample has tens of thousands of clones; about nine tenths occur once, and the top ten carry approximately 0.6%. The receptor was isolated from a female donor with multiple sclerosis, enrolled in a pregnancy study. The V gene is TRBV27, the J gene TRBJ1-5; D is ambiguous. The sequenced sample was CD4+ T cells from peripheral blood mononuclear cells, obtained in the first trimester of pregnancy. CDR3 residues: CASSSSQRSNQPQHF. The CDR3 DNA reads as TGTGCCAGCAGTTCAAGTCAGAGGAGCAATCAGCCCCAGCATTTT.